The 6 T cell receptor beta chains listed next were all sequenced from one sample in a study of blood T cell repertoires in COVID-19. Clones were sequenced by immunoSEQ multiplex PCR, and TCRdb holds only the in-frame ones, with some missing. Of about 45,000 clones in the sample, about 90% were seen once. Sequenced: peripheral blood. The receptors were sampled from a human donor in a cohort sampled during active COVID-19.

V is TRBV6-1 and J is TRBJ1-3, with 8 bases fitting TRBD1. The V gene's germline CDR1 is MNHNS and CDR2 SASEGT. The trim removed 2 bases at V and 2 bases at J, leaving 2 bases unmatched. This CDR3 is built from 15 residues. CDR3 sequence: CASSEQGAAGNTIYF. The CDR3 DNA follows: TGTGCCAGCAGTGAACAGGGGGCGGCTGGAAACACCATATATTTT.

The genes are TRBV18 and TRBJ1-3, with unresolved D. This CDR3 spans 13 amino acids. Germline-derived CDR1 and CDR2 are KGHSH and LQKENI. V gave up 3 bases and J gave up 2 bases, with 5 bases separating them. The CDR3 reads CASSPQTGNTIYF. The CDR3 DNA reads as TGTGCCAGCTCACCCCAGACTGGAAACACCATATATTTT.

CDR3: CASSARGTDYEQYF. The CDR3 DNA follows: TGTGCCAGCAGTGCCCGGGGGACGGACTACGAGCAGTACTTC. The rearrangement joins TRBV6-2 or TRBV6-3 to TRBJ2-7; D is perhaps TRBD2 (6 bases). This CDR3 is 14 amino acids long. V lost 5 bases to trimming and J lost 3 bases, with 14 bases between them. Looked up from germline, CDR1 is MNHEY and CDR2 is SVGEGT.

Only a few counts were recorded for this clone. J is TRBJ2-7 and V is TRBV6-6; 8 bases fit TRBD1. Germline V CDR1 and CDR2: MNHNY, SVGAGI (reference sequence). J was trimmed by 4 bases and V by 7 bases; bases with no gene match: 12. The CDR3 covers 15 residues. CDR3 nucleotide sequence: TGTGCCAGCAAGATGGCTGGGACAGGTTTGTACGAGCAGTACTTC. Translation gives CASKMAGTGLYEQYF.

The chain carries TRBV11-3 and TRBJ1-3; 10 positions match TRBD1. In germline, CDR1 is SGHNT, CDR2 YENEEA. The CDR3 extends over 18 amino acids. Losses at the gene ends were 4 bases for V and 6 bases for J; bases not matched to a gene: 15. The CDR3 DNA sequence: TGTGCCAGCAGCTGCGTCCGGGACAGGGGTCCTGAGGAAAACACCATATATTTT. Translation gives CASSCVRDRGPEENTIYF.

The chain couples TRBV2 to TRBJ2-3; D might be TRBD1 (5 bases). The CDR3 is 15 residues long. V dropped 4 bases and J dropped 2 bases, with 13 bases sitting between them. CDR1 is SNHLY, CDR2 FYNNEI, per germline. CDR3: CASSGPIRATDTQYF. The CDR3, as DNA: TGTGCCAGCAGTGGTCCCATCAGGGCCACAGATACGCAGTATTTT.